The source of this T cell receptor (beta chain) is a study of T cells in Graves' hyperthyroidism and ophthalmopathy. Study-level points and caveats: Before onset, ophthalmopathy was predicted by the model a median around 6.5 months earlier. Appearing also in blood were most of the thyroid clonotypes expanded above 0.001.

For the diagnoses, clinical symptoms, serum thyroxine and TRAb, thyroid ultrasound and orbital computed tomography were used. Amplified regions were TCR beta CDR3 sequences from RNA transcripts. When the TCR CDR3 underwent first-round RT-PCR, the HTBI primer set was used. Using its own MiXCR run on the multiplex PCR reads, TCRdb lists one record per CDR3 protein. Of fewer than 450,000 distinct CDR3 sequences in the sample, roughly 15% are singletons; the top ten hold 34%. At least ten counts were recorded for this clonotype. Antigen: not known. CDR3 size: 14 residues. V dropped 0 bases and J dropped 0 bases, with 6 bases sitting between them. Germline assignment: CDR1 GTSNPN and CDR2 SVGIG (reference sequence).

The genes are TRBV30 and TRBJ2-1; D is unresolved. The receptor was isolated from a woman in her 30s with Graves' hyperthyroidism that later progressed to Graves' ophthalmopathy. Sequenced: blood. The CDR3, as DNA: TGTGCCTGGAGTGTGCGGAGCTCCTACAATGAGCAGTTCTTC. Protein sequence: CAWSVRSSYNEQFF.